This TCR beta chain was captured by sequencing in a study of T cells in Graves' hyperthyroidism and ophthalmopathy. The V end lost 5 bases, the J end lost 11 bases, and 15 bases lay between the germline ends. The germline V gene encodes CDR1 SGHAT and CDR2 FQNNGV. The CDR3 runs 12 residues. Uncontrolled infection, other autoimmune disease, pregnancy or lactation led to exclusion. Source material for PBMCs was around 10 ml fresh peripheral blood. The investigators amplified TCR beta CDR3 regions from RNA transcripts. Carried out on the TCR CDR3, a first-round RT-PCR used the HTBI primer set. TCRdb re-analysed the multiplex PCR reads in MiXCR, keeping a single row per CDR3 protein. The sample has nearly 750,000 distinct CDR3 sequences; roughly a third are singletons. The study's findings and limits: The model identified upcoming ophthalmopathy a median approximately six months ahead of onset. Stable hyperthyroidism was told apart from ophthalmopathy by a model built on 13 V-J features.

This clonotype turned up a few times. The antigen is undetermined. The chain is built from TRBV11-2 and TRBJ1-1, with D perhaps TRBD1 (6 bases). Material for sequencing was blood. The source of this sequence is a woman aged 40 to 50 with Graves' hyperthyroidism. Here the CDR3 reads CASSGQGWTAFF. The CDR3 DNA sequence: TGTGCCAGCAGCGGGCAGGGGTGGACTGCTTTCTTT.